The rows below give T cell receptor beta chains drawn from one sample of a study of blood T cell repertoires in COVID-19. Sequencing was performed with immunoSEQ multiplex PCR; in TCRdb, only in-frame clones are kept and a portion is missing. The table records approximately 200,000 clones, over 75% of them present only once. Sequencing used peripheral blood. Every receptor here comes from a man between 60 and 70 years old with acute or convalescent COVID-19. The CDR3 runs from the conserved cysteine through the conserved F or W. A D gene is named only where the DNA matches it firmly. Part of the rows lack a size; the others show once, few, many or a class for expanded clones.

>.|.|TRBJ1-3|TRBV19
CASTTGGSGNTIYF
TGTGCCAGTACCACCGGGGGCTCTGGAAACACCATATATTTT
>.|TRBD2|TRBJ2-5|TRBV28
CASSSAGVAGQETQYF
TGTGCCAGCAGTAGCGCCGGGGTAGCGGGGCAAGAGACCCAGTACTTC
>.|.|TRBJ2-1|TRBV25-1
CASTQVDYNEQFF
TGTGCCAGCACCCAGGTCGACTACAATGAGCAGTTCTTC
>.|TRBD1|TRBJ1-4|TRBV2
CASSDRQGTNEKLFF
TGTGCCAGCAGCGACCGACAGGGGACTAATGAAAAACTGTTTTTT
>.|TRBD2|TRBJ2-1|TRBV7-7
CASSADGTRNNEQFF
TGTGCTAGCAGCGCAGATGGGACTAGAAACAATGAGCAGTTCTTC
>.|TRBD1|TRBJ1-2|TRBV7-2
CASSTGQGSGYTF
TGTGCCAGCAGCACAGGACAGGGGAGCGGCTACACCTTC
>few|TRBD1|TRBJ2-7|TRBV3-1/TRBV3-2
CASSQGGTADYYEQYF
TGTGCCAGCAGCCAAGGGGGGACAGCAGACTACTACGAGCAGTACTTC
>.|TRBD2|TRBJ2-3|TRBV4-2
CASSRRLAGGRADTQYF
TGTGCCAGCAGCCGACGACTAGCGGGAGGGCGGGCAGATACGCAGTATTTT
>once|.|TRBJ2-4|TRBV7-2
CASSQRDNDEFSKNIQYF
TGTGCCAGCAGCCAAAGGGACAATGACGAATTCTCCAAAAACATTCAGTACTTC
>.|.|TRBJ2-7|TRBV7-2
CASSLGRDYEQYF
TGTGCCAGCAGCTTAGGACGGGACTACGAGCAGTACTTC
>.|TRBD1|TRBJ1-4|TRBV2
CASREGTVGEKLFF
TGTGCCAGCAGGGAGGGGACAGTCGGTGAAAAACTGTTTTTT
>.|TRBD2|TRBJ2-7|TRBV24-1
CATSDLGLAEISYEQYF
TGTGCCACCAGTGATCTGGGACTAGCGGAGATATCCTACGAGCAGTACTTC
>.|.|TRBJ1-2|TRBV20-1
CSAGKAAGYTF
TGCAGTGCTGGCAAAGCGGCAGGCTACACCTTC
>.|.|TRBJ2-7|TRBV12-1
CASSLNCLIMPGLAGLLTYEQYF
TGTGCCAGCAGCTTAAACTGTCTTATCATGCCGGGACTAGCGGGTCTCCTCACCTACGAGCAGTACTTC
>.|TRBD1|TRBJ1-1|TRBV5-1
CASSPGQTWTNTEAFF
TGCGCCAGCAGCCCGGGACAGACTTGGACGAACACTGAAGCTTTCTTT
>.|.|TRBJ1-2|TRBV3-1/TRBV3-2
CASSQGRDYGYTF
TGTGCCAGCAGCCAAGGACGGGACTATGGCTACACCTTC
>.|.|TRBJ2-1|TRBV5-8
CASSQTGSYNEQFF
TGTGCCAGCAGCCAGACGGGCTCCTACAATGAGCAGTTCTTC
>.|TRBD2|TRBJ2-5|TRBV5-1
CASSLDVAGRRETQYF
TGCGCCAGCAGCTTGGATGTAGCGGGAAGAAGAGAGACCCAGTACTTC
>.|.|TRBJ1-2|TRBV28
CASSSTGGGGYTF
TGTGCCAGCAGCTCGACCGGGGGGGGTGGCTACACCTTC
>.|TRBD2|TRBJ2-7|TRBV10-2
CASVAGEAYEQYF
TGCGCCAGCGTAGCGGGAGAGGCCTACGAGCAGTACTTC
>.|.|TRBJ2-7|TRBV25-1
CASRRTGGVYGEQYF
TGTGCCAGCAGACGGACAGGAGGGGTATATGGGGAGCAGTACTTC
>.|TRBD1|TRBJ1-5|TRBV5-6
CASSFGTGNQPQHF
TGTGCCAGCAGCTTCGGGACAGGGAATCAGCCCCAGCATTTT
>.|TRBD1|TRBJ1-5|TRBV2
CASGGGVYSNQPQHF
TGTGCCAGTGGAGGGGGCGTATATAGCAATCAGCCCCAGCATTTT
>.|TRBD1|TRBJ2-5|TRBV18
CASSQMVGGQQETQYF
TGTGCCAGCTCACAAATGGTAGGGGGCCAACAAGAGACCCAGTACTTC
>.|TRBD2|TRBJ2-5|TRBV4-2
CASSQGLTSGSQETQYF
TGTGCCAGCAGCCAAGGCCTAACTAGCGGGAGCCAAGAGACCCAGTACTTC
>.|.|TRBJ1-6|TRBV4-3
CASSRQGSYPHNSPLHF
TGCGCCAGCAGTCGTCAGGGGTCCTACCCTCATAATTCACCCCTCCACTTT
>.|.|TRBJ2-7|TRBV19
CASSITAGYYEQYF
TGTGCCAGTAGTATAACGGCAGGGTACTACGAGCAGTACTTC
>.|TRBD2|TRBJ2-5|TRBV5-1
CASSSGTSGGQETQYF
TGCGCCAGCAGCTCCGGGACTAGCGGAGGCCAAGAGACCCAGTACTTC
>.|.|TRBJ2-7|TRBV6-5
CASSYNRVYRYEQYF
TGTGCCAGCAGTTACAACAGGGTCTATCGGTACGAGCAGTACTTC
>.|.|TRBJ1-3|TRBV7-9
CATRESGNTIYF
TGTGCCACCCGAGAATCTGGAAACACCATATATTTT
>.|.|TRBJ2-7|TRBV28
CASSFQPGVGQYF
TGTGCCAGCAGCTTCCAACCGGGGGTCGGGCAGTACTTC
>.|.|TRBJ1-5|TRBV19
CASSYRDQPQHF
TGTGCCAGTAGCTACAGGGATCAGCCCCAGCATTTT
>.|TRBD1|TRBJ2-1|TRBV4-2
CASSLGTAYNEQFF
TGTGCCAGCAGCTTGGGGACAGCCTACAATGAGCAGTTCTTC
>.|.|TRBJ2-1|TRBV7-3
CASSLRGTWPEQFF
TGTGCCAGCAGCTTACGAGGGACTTGGCCTGAGCAGTTCTTC
>.|.|TRBJ2-7|TRBV9
CASSVEGASYEQYF
TGTGCCAGCAGCGTAGAGGGAGCTTCCTACGAGCAGTACTTC
>.|TRBD1|TRBJ2-2|TRBV4-3
CASSLDRTHGELFF
TGCGCCAGCAGTCTGGACAGGACTCACGGGGAGCTGTTTTTT
>once|TRBD2|TRBJ2-7|TRBV5-1
CASSSGTSGTYEQYF
TGCGCCAGCAGCTCCGGGACTAGCGGGACCTACGAGCAGTACTTC
>.|TRBD1|TRBJ1-6|TRBV5-1
CASSRFGTGERSPLHF
TGCGCCAGCAGCCGATTCGGGACAGGGGAGCGATCACCCCTCCACTTT
>once|TRBD2|TRBJ2-1|TRBV7-2
CASSSPGLADSYNEQFF
TGTGCCAGCAGCTCACCGGGACTAGCAGACTCCTACAATGAGCAGTTCTTC
>.|.|TRBJ2-1|TRBV19
CASSISLVRANNEQFF
TGTGCCAGTAGTATAAGTTTGGTTCGCGCCAACAATGAGCAGTTCTTC
>.|.|TRBJ2-7|TRBV5-5
CASSWFEGEQYF
TGTGCCAGCAGCTGGTTTGAGGGCGAGCAGTACTTC
>.|TRBD2|TRBJ2-2|TRBV5-1
CASSLEPSTLAGGPNTGELFF
TGCGCCAGCAGCTTGGAGCCGAGTACACTAGCGGGAGGGCCGAACACCGGGGAGCTGTTTTTT
>.|TRBD1|TRBJ2-7|TRBV5-1
CASSSLQGAYEQYF
TGCGCCAGCAGCTCTCTACAGGGGGCCTACGAGCAGTACTTC
>.|.|TRBJ2-7|TRBV15
CATSRVGGLSYEQYF
TGTGCCACCAGCAGAGTAGGGGGACTATCCTACGAGCAGTACTTC
>.|.|TRBJ2-7|TRBV5-1
CASSRGAGTAYEQYF
TGCGCCAGCAGCCGGGGGGCCGGGACTGCCTACGAGCAGTACTTC
>.|.|TRBJ1-2|TRBV6-5
CASRPQYGYTF
TGTGCCAGCAGGCCCCAGTATGGCTACACCTTC
>.|.|TRBJ2-3|TRBV7-9
CASSPQTGAGDTQYF
TGTGCCAGCAGCCCCCAGACCGGGGCGGGGGATACGCAGTATTTT
>.|TRBD2|TRBJ2-5|TRBV3-1/TRBV3-2
CASSQLWASGYQETQYF
TGTGCCAGCAGTCAACTCTGGGCTAGCGGGTACCAAGAGACCCAGTACTTC
>.|.|TRBJ2-1|TRBV2
CASSEARTGDEFF
TGTGCCAGCAGTGAAGCTAGGACTGGGGATGAGTTCTTC
>.|.|TRBJ1-1|TRBV5-1
CASSPEGGAEAFF
TGCGCCAGCAGCCCGGAAGGGGGAGCTGAAGCTTTCTTT
>.|.|TRBJ2-7|TRBV7-2
CASSLELAHSYEQYF
TGTGCCAGCAGCTTAGAATTAGCCCATTCCTACGAGCAGTACTTC
>.|TRBD2|TRBJ2-1|TRBV24-1
CATAWEGRNEQFF
TGTGCCACCGCATGGGAGGGGCGCAATGAGCAGTTCTTC
>once|.|TRBJ2-1|TRBV7-3
CASSLIRQGTYNEQFF
TGTGCCAGCAGCTTAATCAGGCAGGGGACGTACAATGAGCAGTTCTTC